These T cell receptor beta chains were read from a single sample in a study of OX40 agonist ivuxolimab in advanced cancers. Using immunoSEQ multiplex PCR, the repertoire was profiled, and TCRdb retains in-frame clones only, with some absent. In the table there are 95,000 to 100,000 clones, about four fifths of which are singletons. Sequencing was performed on CD4+ or CD8+ T cells sorted from blood, taken in a trial of the OX40 agonist ivuxolimab. The receptors shown here come from an adult with an advanced solid tumor such as melanoma, head and neck, liver or kidney cancer. Each CDR3 is given with its conserved first and last residue. The order of the fields is V gene, D gene, J gene, clone size, CDR3 protein, CDR3 DNA. The D gene is left open where the match is weak. A clone size is listed for some rows: how often the clone was seen (once, few, many), or a class if it is expanded.

V: TRBV11-3
D: TRBD1
J: TRBJ1-2
size: .
CDR3: CASSWATGGEDYGYTF
DNA: TGTGCCAGCAGCTGGGCAACAGGGGGGGAGGACTATGGCTACACCTTC

V: TRBV4-3
D: .
J: TRBJ2-3
size: .
CDR3: CASSQVEYTDTQYF
DNA: TGCGCCAGCAGCCAAGTGGAATACACAGATACGCAGTATTTT

V: TRBV6-1
D: .
J: TRBJ1-2
size: .
CDR3: CASSQIAQGIYGYTF
DNA: TGTGCCAGCAGTCAAATAGCCCAGGGAATCTATGGCTACACCTTC

V: TRBV2
D: .
J: TRBJ1-5
size: few
CDR3: CASSEGGGNQPQHF
DNA: TGTGCCAGCAGTGAGGGGGGAGGCAATCAGCCCCAGCATTTT

V: TRBV29-1
D: .
J: TRBJ1-1
size: .
CDR3: CSVIWGRKLGEAFF
DNA: TGCAGCGTTATTTGGGGTCGGAAGTTGGGTGAAGCTTTCTTT

V: TRBV19
D: TRBD1
J: TRBJ2-6
size: .
CDR3: CASRKNLVIVEGQGESGANVLTF
DNA: TGTGCCAGTAGAAAAAACCTCGTCATCGTAGAGGGACAGGGGGAGTCTGGGGCCAACGTCCTGACTTTC

V: TRBV4-2
D: .
J: TRBJ1-3
size: .
CDR3: CASSQDLGVTPSGNTIYF
DNA: TGTGCCAGCAGCCAAGATTTGGGGGTTACTCCCTCTGGAAACACCATATATTTT

V: TRBV15
D: TRBD2
J: TRBJ2-7
size: .
CDR3: CATSRAGDPSGRADEQYF
DNA: TGTGCCACCAGCAGAGCAGGGGATCCTAGCGGGAGGGCCGACGAGCAGTACTTC

V: TRBV5-1
D: TRBD2
J: TRBJ2-5
size: .
CDR3: CASSPGTSGRRETQYF
DNA: TGCGCCAGCAGCCCCGGGACTAGCGGGAGACGAGAGACCCAGTACTTC

V: TRBV11-1
D: .
J: TRBJ2-5
size: few
CDR3: CASSLGAGIETQYF
DNA: TGTGCCAGCAGCTTAGGGGCAGGGATAGAGACCCAGTACTTC

V: TRBV6-4
D: .
J: TRBJ2-1
size: few
CDR3: CASSVTSNNEQFF
DNA: TGTGCCAGCAGTGTAACTAGCAACAATGAGCAGTTCTTC

V: TRBV6-5
D: .
J: TRBJ1-2
size: .
CDR3: CASRGTNYGYTF
DNA: TGTGCCAGCAGGGGAACAAACTATGGCTACACCTTC

V: TRBV6-6
D: .
J: TRBJ2-7
size: .
CDR3: CASRLQGSMLGEQYF
DNA: TGTGCCAGCAGGCTACAGGGTTCAATGCTAGGGGAGCAGTACTTC

V: TRBV11-2
D: .
J: TRBJ1-5
size: .
CDR3: CASSLGKGQPQHF
DNA: TGTGCCAGCAGCTTAGGGAAAGGTCAGCCCCAGCATTTT

V: TRBV5-1
D: TRBD1
J: TRBJ1-5
size: .
CDR3: CASSPDRGSNQPQHF
DNA: TGCGCCAGCAGCCCGGACAGGGGAAGCAATCAGCCCCAGCATTTT

V: TRBV10-2
D: TRBD1
J: TRBJ1-6
size: .
CDR3: CASSLRTGEAPLHF
DNA: TGCGCCAGCAGCCTGAGGACAGGGGAGGCACCCCTCCACTTT